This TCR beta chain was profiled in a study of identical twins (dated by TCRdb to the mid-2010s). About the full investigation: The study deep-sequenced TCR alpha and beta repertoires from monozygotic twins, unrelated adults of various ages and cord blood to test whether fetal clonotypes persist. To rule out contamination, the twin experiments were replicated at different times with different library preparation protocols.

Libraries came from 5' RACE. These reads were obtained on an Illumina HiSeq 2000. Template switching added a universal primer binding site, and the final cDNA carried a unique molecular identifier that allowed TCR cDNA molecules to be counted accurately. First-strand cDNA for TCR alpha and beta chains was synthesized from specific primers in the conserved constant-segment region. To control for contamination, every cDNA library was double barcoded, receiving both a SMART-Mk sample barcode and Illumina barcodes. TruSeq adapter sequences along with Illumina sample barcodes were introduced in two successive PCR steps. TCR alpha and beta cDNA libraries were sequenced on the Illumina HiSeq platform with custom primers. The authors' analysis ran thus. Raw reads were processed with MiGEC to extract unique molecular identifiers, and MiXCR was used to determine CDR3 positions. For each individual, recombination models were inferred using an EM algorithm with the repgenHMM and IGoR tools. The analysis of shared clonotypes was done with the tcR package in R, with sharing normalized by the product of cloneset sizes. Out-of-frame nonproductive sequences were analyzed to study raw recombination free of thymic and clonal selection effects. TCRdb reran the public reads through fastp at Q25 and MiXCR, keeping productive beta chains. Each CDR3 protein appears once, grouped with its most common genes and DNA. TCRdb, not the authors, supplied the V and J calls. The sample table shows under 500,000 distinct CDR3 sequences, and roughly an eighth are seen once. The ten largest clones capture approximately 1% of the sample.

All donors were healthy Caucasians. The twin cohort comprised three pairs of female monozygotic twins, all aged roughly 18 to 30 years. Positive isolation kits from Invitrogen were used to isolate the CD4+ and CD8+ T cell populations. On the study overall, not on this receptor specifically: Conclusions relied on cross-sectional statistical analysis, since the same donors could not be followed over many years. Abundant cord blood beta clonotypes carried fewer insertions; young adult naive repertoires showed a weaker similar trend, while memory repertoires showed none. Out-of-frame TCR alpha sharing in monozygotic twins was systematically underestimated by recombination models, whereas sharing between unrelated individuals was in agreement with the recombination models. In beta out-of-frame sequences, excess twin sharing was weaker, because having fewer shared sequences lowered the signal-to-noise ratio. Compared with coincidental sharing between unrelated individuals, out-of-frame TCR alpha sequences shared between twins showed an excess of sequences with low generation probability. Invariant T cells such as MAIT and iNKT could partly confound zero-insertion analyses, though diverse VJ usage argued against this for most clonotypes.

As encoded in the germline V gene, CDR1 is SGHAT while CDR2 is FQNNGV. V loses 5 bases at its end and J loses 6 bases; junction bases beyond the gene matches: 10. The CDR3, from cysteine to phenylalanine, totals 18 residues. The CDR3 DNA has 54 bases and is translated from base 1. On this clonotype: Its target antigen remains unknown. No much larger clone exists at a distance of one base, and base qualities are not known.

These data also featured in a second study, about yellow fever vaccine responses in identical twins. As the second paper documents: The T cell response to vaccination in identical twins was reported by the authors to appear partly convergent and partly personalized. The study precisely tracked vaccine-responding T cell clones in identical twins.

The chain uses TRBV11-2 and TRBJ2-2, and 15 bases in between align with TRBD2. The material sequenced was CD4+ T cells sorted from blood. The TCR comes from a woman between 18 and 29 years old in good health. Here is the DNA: TGTGCCAGCAGCGAAGGACTAGCGGGGGGGCCTTTTGCCGGGGAGCTGTTTTTT. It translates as CASSEGLAGGPFAGELFF. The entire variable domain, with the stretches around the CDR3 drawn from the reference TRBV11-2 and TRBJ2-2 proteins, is EAGVAQSPRYKIIEKRQSVAFWCNPISGHATLYWYQQILGQGPKLLIQFQNNGVVDDSQLPKDRFSAERLKGVDSTLKIQPAKLEDSAVYLCASSEGLAGGPFAGELFFGEGSRLTVL.